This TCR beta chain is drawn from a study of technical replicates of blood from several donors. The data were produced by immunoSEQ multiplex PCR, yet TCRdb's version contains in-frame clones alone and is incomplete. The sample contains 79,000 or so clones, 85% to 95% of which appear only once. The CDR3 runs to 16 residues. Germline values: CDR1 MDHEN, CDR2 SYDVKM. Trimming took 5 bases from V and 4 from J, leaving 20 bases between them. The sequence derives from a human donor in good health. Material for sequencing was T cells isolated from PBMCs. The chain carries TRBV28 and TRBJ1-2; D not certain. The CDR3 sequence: CASSPLGGHSLYGYTF. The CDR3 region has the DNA TGTGCCAGCAGTCCCCTGGGAGGGCACAGCCTCTATGGCTACACCTTC.